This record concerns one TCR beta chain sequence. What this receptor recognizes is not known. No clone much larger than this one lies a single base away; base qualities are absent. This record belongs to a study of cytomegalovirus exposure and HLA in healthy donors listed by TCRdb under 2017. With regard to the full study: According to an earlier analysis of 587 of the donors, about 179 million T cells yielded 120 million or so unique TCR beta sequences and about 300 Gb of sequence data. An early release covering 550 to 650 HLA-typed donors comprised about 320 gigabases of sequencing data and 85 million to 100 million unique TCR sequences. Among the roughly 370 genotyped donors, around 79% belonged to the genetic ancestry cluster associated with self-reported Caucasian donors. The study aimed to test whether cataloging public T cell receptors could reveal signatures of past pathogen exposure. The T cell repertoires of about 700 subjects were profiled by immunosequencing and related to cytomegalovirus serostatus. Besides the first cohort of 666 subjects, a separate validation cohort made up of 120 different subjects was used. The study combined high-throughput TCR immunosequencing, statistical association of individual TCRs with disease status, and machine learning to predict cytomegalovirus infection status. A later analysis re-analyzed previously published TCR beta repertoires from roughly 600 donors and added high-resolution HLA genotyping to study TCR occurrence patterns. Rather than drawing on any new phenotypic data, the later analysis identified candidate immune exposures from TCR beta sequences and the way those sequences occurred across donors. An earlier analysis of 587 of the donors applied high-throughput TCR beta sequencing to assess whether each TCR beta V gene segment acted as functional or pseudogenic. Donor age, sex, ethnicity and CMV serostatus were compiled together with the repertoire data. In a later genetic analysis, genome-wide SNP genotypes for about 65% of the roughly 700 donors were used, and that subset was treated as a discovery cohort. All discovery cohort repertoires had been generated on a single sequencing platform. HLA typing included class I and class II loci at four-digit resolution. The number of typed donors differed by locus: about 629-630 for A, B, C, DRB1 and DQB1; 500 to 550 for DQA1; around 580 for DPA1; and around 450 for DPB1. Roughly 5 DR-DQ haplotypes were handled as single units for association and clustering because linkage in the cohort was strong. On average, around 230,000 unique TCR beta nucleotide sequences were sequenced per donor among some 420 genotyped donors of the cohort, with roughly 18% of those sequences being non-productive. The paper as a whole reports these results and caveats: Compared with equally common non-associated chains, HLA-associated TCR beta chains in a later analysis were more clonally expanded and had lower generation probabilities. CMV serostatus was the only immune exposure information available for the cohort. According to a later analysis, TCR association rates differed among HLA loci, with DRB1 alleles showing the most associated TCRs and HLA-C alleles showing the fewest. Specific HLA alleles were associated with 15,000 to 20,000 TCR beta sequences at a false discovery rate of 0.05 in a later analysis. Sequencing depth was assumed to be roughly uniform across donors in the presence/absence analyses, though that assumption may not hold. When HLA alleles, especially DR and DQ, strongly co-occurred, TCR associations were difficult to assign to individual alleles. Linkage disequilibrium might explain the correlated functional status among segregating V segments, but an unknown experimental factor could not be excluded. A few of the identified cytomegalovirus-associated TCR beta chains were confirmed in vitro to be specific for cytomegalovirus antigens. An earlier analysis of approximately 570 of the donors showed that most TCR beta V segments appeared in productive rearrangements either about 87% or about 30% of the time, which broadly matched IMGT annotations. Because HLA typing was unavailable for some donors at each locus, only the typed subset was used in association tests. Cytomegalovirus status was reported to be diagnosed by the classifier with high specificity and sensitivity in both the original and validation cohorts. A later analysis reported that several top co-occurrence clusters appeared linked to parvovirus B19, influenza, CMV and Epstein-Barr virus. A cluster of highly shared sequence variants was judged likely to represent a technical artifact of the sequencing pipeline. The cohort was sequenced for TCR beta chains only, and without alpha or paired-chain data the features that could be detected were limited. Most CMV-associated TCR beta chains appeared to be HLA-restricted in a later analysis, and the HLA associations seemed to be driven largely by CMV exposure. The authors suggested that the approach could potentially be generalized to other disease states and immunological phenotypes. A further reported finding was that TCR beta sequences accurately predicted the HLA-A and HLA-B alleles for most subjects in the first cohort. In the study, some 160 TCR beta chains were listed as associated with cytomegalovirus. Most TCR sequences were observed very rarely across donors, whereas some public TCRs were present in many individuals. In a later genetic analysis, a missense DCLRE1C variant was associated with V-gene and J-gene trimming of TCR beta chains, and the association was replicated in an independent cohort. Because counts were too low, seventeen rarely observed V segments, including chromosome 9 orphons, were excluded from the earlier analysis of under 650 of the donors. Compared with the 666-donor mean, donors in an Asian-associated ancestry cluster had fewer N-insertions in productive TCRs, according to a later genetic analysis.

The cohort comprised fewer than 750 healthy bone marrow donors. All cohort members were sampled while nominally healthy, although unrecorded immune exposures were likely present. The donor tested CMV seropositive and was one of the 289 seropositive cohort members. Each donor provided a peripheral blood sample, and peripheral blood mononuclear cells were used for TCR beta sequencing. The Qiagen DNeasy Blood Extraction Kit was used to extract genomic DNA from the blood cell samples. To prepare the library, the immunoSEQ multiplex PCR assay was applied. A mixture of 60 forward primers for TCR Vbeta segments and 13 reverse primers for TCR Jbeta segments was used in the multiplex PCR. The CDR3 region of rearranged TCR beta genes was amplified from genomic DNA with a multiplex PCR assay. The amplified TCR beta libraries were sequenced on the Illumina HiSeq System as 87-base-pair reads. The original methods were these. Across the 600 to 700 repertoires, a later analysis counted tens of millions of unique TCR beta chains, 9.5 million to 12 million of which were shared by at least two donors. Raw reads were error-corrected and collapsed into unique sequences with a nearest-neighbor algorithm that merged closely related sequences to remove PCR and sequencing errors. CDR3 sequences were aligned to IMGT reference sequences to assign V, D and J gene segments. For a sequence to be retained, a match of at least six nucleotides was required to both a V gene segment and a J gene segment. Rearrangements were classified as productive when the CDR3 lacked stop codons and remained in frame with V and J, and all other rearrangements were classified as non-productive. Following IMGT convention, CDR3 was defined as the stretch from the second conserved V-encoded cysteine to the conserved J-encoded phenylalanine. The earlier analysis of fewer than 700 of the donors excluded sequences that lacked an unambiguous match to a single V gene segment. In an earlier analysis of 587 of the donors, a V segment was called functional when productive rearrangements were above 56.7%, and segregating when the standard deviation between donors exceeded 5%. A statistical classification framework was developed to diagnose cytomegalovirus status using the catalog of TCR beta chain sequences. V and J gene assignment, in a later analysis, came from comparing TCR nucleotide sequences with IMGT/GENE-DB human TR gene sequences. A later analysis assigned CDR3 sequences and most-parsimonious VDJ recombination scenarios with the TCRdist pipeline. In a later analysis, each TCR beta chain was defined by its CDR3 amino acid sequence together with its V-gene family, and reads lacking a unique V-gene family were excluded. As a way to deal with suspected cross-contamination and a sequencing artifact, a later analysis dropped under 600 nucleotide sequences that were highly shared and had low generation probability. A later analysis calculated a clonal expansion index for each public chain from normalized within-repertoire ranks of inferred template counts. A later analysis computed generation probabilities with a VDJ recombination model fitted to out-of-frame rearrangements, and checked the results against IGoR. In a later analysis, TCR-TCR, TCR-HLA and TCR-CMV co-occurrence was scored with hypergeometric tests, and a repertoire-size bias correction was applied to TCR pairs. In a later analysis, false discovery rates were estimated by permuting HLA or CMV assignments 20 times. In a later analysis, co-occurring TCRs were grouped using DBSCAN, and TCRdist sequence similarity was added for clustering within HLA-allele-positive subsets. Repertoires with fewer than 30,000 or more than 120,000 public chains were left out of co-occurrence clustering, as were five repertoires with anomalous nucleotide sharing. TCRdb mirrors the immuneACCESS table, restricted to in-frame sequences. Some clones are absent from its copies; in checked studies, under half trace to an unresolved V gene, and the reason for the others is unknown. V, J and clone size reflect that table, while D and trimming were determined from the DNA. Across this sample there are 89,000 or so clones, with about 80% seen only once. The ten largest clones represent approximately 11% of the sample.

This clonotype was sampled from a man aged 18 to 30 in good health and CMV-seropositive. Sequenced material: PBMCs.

The CDR3 region has the sequence CATSLTGGSAQPQHF. The nucleotide sequence reads TGTGCCACCAGCCTTACAGGGGGATCGGCTCAGCCCCAGCATTTT. This receptor chain uses TRBV15 and TRBJ1-5, and 8 bases in between align with TRBD1. The CDR1 and CDR2 encoded by the germline V gene (reference sequence) are LNHNV and YYDKDF. Trimmed from V: 5 bases; trimmed from J: 6 bases; junction bases lacking a gene match: 9. The cysteine opens and the phenylalanine closes a CDR3 of 15 amino acids. Left in the record is the CDR3 DNA by itself, 45 bases read in frame from the first base.